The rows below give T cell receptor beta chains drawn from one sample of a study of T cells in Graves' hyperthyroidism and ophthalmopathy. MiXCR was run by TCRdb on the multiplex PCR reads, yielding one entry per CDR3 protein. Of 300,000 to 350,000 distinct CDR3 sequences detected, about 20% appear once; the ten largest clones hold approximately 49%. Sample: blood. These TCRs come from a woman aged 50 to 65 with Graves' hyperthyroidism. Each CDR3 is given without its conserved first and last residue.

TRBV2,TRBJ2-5,ASRGGRETQY
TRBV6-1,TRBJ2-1,ASIESGGSYNEQF
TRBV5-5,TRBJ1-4,ASSPRAGGEKLF
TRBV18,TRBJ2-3,ASSQRLAGDFQY
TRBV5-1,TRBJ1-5,ASSLVGDSNQPQH
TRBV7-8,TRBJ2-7,ASSQEMGAEGLISSICEQY
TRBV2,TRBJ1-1,ATHNDMNTEAF
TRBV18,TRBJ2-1,ASSPGPSGYNEQF
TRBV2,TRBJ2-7,ASTRQGMAAYEQY
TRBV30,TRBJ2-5,AWSVVETQY
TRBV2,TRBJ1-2,ASSGKAQGVTYGYT
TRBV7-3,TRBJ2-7,ASSPGPGASYEQY
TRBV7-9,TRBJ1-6,ASSSPGQAYNSPLH